The T cell receptor beta chain described here comes from a study of vaccination and CD4 T cells after COVID-19. Sequencing of DNA taken from cultured CD4+ T cells relied on the Oncomine TCR Beta short-read assay. In TCRdb, the PCR reads were re-called with MiXCR into one record per CDR3 protein. The sample carries roughly 3,600 distinct CDR3 sequences, approximately 15% recorded once. This clonotype rates as large. No antigen is known for it. Germline-derived CDR1 and CDR2 are LNHNV and YYDKDF (reference sequence). V lost 0 bases and J lost 4, with 9 bases in between. CDR3 length: 14 residues. Documented treatment: approximately 9-day PBMC culture with coronavirus spike peptide pools or control peptides (ViraFEST assay). Every well contained more than 1.5 million PBMCs, which were grown with 9.5 to 10 IU/ml IL-2 and approximately 9.4 ug/ml peptide pools.

This clonotype originated in a human donor who had recovered from COVID-19. Sample: CD4+ T cells from blood, cultured in vitro. The chain combines TRBV15 with TRBJ1-1; the D gene is possibly TRBD1 (5 bases). The CDR3 spells CATSRDRRGTEAFF. The DNA of the CDR3 is TGTGCCACCAGCAGAGATAGGAGGGGCACTGAAGCTTTCTTT. Drawing the rest from reference TRBV15 and TRBJ1-1, the complete variable domain is DAMVIQNPRYQVTQFGKPVTLSCSQTLNHNVMYWYQQKSSQAPKLLFHYYDKDFNNEADTPDNFQSRRPNTSFCFLDIRSPGLGDTAMYLCATSRDRRGTEAFFGQGTRLTVV.